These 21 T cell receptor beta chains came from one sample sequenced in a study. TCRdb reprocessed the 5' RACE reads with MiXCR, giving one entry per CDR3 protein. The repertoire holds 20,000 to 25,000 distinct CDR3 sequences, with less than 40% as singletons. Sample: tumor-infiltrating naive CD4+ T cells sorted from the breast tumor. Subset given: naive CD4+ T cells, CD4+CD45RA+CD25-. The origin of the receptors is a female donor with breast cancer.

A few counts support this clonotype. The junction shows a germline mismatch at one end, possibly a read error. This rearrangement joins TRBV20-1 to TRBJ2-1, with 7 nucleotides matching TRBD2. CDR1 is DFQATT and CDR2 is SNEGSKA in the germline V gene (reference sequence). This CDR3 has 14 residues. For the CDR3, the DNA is TGCAGTGCCACACTAGCGAGCTCTGGGAATGGGCAGTTCTTC. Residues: CSATLASSGNGQFF.

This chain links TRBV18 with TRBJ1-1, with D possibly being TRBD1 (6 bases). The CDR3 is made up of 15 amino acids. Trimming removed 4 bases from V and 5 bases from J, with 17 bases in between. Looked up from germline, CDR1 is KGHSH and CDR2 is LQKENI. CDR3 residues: CASSREQGLGTEAFF. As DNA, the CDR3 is TGTGCCAGCTCACGGGAACAGGGCTTGGGGACTGAAGCTTTCTTT.

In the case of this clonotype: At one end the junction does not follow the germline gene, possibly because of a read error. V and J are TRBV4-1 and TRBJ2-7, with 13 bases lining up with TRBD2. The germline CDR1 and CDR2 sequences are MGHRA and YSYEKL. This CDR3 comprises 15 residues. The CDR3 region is CASSQGTSGNYEQYF. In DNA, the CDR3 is TGTGCCAGCAGCCAAGGGACTAGCGGGAACTACGAGCAGTACTTC.

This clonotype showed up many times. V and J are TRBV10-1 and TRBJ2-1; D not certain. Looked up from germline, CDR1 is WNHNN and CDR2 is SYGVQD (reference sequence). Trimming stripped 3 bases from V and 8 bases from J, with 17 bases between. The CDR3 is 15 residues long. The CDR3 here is CASSDFMGRTDEQFF. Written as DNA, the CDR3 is TGCGCCAGCAGTGATTTCATGGGTCGGACGGATGAGCAGTTCTTC.

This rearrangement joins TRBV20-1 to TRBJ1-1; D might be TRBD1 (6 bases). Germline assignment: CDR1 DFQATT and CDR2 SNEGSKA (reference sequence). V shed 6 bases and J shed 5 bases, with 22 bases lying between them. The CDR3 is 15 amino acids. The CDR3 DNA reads TGCAGTGCCGGACAGCTATGGAGAGGTCGGACTGAAGCTTTCTTT. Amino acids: CSAGQLWRGRTEAFF.

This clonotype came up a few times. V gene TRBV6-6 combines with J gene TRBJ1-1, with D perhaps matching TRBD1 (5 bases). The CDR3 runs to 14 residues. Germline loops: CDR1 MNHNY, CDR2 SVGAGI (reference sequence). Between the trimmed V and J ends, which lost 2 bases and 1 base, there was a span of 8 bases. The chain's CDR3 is CASSYNDRNTEAFF. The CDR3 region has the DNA TGTGCCAGCAGTTACAACGACAGGAACACTGAAGCTTTCTTT.

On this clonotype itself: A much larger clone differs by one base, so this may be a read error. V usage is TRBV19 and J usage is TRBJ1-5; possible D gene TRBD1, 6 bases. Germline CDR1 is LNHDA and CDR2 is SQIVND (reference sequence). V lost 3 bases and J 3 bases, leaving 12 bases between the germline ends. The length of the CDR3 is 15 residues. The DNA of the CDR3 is TGTGCCAGTAGTATGGGCAGGGGTCTCAATCAGCCCCAGCATTTT. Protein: CASSMGRGLNQPQHF.

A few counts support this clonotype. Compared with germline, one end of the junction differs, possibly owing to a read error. CDR3 coding DNA: TGTGCCAGCAGTGGTCTACAGGGTAGCAATCAGCCACAGCAGTTT. This sequence encodes CASSGLQGSNQPQQF. The chain employs TRBV12-3 or TRBV12-4 and TRBJ1-5; tentatively, D is TRBD1 (6 bases). The CDR3 sequence is 15 residues long.

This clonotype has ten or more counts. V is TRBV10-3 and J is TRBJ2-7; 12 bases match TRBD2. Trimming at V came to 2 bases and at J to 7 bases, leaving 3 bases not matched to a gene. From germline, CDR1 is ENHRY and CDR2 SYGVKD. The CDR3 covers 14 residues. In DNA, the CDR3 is TGTGCCATCAGTGAGCTAGCGGGAGGGCGAGAGCAGTACTTC. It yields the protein CAISELAGGREQYF.

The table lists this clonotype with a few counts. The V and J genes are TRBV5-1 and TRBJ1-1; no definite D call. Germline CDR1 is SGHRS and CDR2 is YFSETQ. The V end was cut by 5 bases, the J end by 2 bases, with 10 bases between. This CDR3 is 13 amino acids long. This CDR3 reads CASRKGSNTEAFF. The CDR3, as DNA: TGCGCCAGCAGAAAAGGCAGCAACACTGAAGCTTTCTTT.

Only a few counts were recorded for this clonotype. The CDR3 loop reads CATSRRRGDNEQFF. The CDR3 bases are TGTGCCACCAGCAGGCGTAGAGGAGACAATGAGCAGTTCTTC. The chain combines TRBV15 with TRBJ2-1; unclear D gene. Trimming removed 3 bases from V and 5 bases from J, with 11 bases in between. CDR1 is LNHNV, CDR2 YYDKDF, per germline (reference sequence). This CDR3 has 14 residues.

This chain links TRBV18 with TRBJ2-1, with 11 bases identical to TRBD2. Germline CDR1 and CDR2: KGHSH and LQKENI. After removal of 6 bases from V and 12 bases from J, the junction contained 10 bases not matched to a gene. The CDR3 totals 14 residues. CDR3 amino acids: CASSELLAGDGQFF. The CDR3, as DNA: TGTGCCAGCTCCGAATTACTAGCGGGAGATGGGCAGTTCTTC.

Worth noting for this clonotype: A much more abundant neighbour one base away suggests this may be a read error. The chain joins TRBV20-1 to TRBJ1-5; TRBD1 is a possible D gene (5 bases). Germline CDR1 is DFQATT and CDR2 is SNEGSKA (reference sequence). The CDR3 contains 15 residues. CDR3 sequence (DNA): TGCAATGCTAGAGATTCGGGGGACCCAAATCAGCCCCAGCATTTT. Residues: CNARDSGDPNQPQHF.

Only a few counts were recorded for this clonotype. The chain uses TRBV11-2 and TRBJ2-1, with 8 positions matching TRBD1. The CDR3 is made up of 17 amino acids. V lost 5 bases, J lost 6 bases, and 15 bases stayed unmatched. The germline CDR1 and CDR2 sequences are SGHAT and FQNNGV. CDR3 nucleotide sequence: TGTGCCAGCAGCAACCCAGGGACAGGCTTATGCGGCAATGAGCAGTTCTTC. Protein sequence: CASSNPGTGLCGNEQFF.

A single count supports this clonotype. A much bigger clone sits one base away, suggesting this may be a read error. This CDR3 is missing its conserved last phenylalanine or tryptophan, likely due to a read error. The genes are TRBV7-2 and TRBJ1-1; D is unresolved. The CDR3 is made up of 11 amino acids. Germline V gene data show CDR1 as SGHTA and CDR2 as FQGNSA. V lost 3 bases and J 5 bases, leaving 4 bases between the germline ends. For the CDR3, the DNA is TGTGCCAGCAGCTTGGGGACTGAAGCTTTCTGT. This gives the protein CASSLGTEAFC.

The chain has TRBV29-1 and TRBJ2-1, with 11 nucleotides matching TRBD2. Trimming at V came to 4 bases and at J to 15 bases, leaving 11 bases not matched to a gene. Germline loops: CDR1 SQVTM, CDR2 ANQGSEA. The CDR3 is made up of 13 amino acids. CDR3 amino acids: CSVGGLAVGGRFF. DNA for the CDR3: TGCAGCGTTGGGGGACTAGCGGTCGGGGGGCGGTTCTTC.

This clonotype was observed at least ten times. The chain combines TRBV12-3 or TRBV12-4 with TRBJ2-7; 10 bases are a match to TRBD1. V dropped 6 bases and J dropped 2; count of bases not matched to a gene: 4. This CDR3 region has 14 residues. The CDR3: CASSRDRGAYEQYF. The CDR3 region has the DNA TGTGCCAGCAGCCGGGACAGGGGTGCCTACGAGCAGTACTTC.

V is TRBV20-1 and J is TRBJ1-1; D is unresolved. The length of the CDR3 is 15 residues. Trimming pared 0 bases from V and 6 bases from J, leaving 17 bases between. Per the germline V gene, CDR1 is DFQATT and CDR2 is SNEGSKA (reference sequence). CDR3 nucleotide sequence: TGCAGTGCTAGAGATTGGCCGGGCTCGAGGGCTGAAGCTTTCTTT. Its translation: CSARDWPGSRAEAFF.

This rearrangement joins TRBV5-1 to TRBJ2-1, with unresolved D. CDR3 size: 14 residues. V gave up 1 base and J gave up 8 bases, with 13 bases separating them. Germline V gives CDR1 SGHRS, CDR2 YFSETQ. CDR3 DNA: TGCGCCAGCAGCTTGTCGAGACCTTTCTATGAGCAGTTCTTC. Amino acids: CASSLSRPFYEQFF.

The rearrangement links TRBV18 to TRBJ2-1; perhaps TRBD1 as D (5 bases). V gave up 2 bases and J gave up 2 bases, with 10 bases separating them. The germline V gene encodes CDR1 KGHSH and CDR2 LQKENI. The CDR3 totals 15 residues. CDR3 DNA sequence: TGTGCCAGCTCACCAAGGGGCGGACCCTACAATGAGCAGTTCTTC. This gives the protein CASSPRGGPYNEQFF. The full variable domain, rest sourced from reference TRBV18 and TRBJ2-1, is NAGVMQNPRHLVRRRGQEARLRCSPMKGHSHVYWYRQLPEEGLKFMVYLQKENIIDESGMPKERFSAEFPKEGPSILRIQQVVRGDSAAYFCASSPRGGPYNEQFFGPGTRLTVL.

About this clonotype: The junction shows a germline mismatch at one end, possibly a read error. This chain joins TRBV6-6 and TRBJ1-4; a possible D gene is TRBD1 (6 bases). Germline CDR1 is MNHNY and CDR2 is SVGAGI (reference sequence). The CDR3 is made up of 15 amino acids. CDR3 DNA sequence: TGTACCAGCAGGTCCCAGGGGACAACTAATGAAAAACTGTTTTTT. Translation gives CTSRSQGTTNEKLFF.